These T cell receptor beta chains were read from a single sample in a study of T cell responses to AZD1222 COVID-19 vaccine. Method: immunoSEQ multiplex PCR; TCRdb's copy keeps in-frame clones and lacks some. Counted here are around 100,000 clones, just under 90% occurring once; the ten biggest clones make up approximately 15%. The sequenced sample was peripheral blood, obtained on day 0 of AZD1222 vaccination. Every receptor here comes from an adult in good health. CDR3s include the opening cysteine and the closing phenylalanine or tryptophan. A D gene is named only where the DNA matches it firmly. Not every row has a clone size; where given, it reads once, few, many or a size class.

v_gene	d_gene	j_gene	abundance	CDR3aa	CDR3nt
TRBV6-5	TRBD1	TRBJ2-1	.	CASFRGQGADNEQFF	TGTGCCAGCTTCCGCGGACAGGGGGCTGACAATGAGCAGTTCTTC
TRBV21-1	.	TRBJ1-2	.	CASSKDGGLIGYTF	TGTGCCAGCAGCAAAGATGGAGGACTCATAGGCTACACCTTC
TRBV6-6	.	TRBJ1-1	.	CASSSESTFLNTEAFF	TGTGCCAGCAGTTCAGAGTCGACATTCTTGAACACTGAAGCTTTCTTT
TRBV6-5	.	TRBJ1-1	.	CASSYSGKRGTEAFF	TGTGCCAGCAGTTACTCGGGCAAGAGAGGCACTGAAGCTTTCTTT
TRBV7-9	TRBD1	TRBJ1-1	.	CASSPNRGEGAFF	TGTGCCAGCAGCCCAAACAGGGGAGAGGGAGCTTTCTTT
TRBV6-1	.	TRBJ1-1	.	CASSESGNTEAFF	TGTGCCAGCAGTGAATCCGGGAACACTGAAGCTTTCTTT
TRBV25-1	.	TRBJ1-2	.	CASSDYRVFGYTF	TGTGCCAGCAGTGACTACAGGGTCTTCGGCTACACCTTC
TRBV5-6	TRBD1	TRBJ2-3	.	CASSSSDRGWDTQYF	TGTGCCAGCAGCTCTTCGGACAGGGGGTGGGATACGCAGTATTTT
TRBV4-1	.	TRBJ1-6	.	CASSPGTRSYNSPLHF	TGCGCCAGCAGCCCAGGCACGCGCTCCTATAATTCACCCCTCCACTTT
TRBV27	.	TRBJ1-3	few	CASSLGLGVGNTIYF	TGTGCCAGCAGTTTAGGGCTGGGGGTGGGAAACACCATATATTTT
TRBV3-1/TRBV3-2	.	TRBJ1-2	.	CASSQRGANGYTF	TGTGCCAGCAGCCAACGGGGGGCAAATGGCTACACCTTC
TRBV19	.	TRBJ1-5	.	CASRDGRIYSNQPQHF	TGTGCCAGTAGAGACGGAAGGATTTATAGCAATCAGCCCCAGCATTTT
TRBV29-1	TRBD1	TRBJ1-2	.	CSVLSGQGLYGYTF	TGCAGCGTTCTATCAGGACAGGGACTCTATGGCTACACCTTC
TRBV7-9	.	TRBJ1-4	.	CASEKGANEKLFF	TGTGCCAGCGAAAAGGGGGCTAATGAAAAACTGTTTTTT
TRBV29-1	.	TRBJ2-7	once	CSGSLKGGGEQYF	TGCAGCGGGAGCTTGAAGGGAGGTGGTGAGCAGTACTTC
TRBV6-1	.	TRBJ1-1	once	CASSDIRNTEAFF	TGTGCCAGCAGTGATATAAGGAACACTGAAGCTTTCTTT
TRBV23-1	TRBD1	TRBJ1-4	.	CASREGVGQGSSNEKLFF	TGCGCCAGCCGAGAGGGGGTGGGACAGGGGTCTTCCAATGAAAAACTGTTTTTT
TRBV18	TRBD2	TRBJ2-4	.	CASSRGGAGGRNIQYF	TGTGCCAGCTCACGGGGAGGAGCGGGAGGCCGAAACATTCAGTACTTC
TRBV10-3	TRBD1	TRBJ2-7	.	CAISEGQGAYEQYF	TGTGCCATCAGTGAGGGACAGGGGGCTTACGAGCAGTACTTC
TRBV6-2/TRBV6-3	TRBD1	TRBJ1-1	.	CASSTRQGTEAFF	TGTGCCAGCAGTACCCGACAGGGAACTGAAGCTTTCTTT
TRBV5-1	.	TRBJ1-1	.	CASSETGNTEAFF	TGCGCCAGCAGCGAGACAGGGAACACTGAAGCTTTCTTT
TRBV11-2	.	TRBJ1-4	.	CASSFGTNEKLFF	TGTGCCAGCAGCTTTGGCACTAATGAAAAACTGTTTTTT
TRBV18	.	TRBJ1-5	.	CASAPLLGSNQPQHF	TGTGCCAGCGCGCCCCTATTAGGGAGCAATCAGCCCCAGCATTTT
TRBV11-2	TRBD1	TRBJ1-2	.	CASRPIGQGYGYTF	TGTGCCAGCAGGCCTATTGGACAGGGCTATGGCTACACCTTC
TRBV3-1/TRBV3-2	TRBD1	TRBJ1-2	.	CASTITGGHGYTF	TGTGCCAGCACCATTACAGGGGGCCATGGCTACACCTTC
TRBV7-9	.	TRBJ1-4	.	CASSRDGGKLFF	TGTGCCAGCAGTCGTGATGGGGGAAAACTGTTTTTT
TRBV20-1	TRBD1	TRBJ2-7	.	CSASTGGSGIEQYF	TGCAGTGCTAGTACAGGGGGCAGCGGGATAGAGCAGTACTTC
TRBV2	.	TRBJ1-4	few	CASRGTRRGNEKLFF	TGTGCCAGCAGGGGGACCCGGAGGGGAAATGAAAAACTGTTTTTT
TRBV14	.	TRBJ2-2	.	CASSQDWGRVSHGGELFF	TGTGCCAGCAGCCAAGATTGGGGTAGGGTTTCGCATGGCGGGGAGCTGTTTTTT
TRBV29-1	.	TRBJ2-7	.	CSVGSGYEQYF	TGCAGCGTTGGCTCAGGCTACGAGCAGTACTTC
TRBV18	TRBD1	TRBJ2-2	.	CASSIRQGQELFF	TGTGCCAGCTCAATCCGACAGGGACAGGAGCTGTTTTTT
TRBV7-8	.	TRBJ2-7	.	CASSHRDKYYEQYF	TGTGCCAGCAGCCACCGGGACAAGTACTACGAGCAGTACTTC
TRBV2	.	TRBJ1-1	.	CASSTGPNTEAFF	TGTGCCAGCAGCACAGGTCCCAACACTGAAGCTTTCTTT
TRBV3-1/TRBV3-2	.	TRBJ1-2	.	CASSVRGRGYTF	TGTGCCAGCAGCGTTCGGGGGAGAGGCTACACCTTC
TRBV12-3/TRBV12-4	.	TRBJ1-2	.	CASSLEGVSGYTF	TGTGCCAGCAGTTTGGAAGGTGTGAGTGGCTACACCTTC
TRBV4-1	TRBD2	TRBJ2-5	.	CASSQGTSGQETQYF	TGCGCCAGCAGCCAAGGCACTAGCGGGCAAGAGACCCAGTACTTC
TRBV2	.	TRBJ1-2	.	CASSGGRVNYGYTF	TGTGCCAGCAGTGGGGGGAGGGTGAACTATGGCTACACCTTC